This T cell receptor beta chain was recorded in a study of blood T cell repertoires in COVID-19. Across the study: Researchers got acute and convalescent COVID-19 samples from the United States, Italy and Spain. T cells, B-cell-depleted T cells, or PBMCs supplied cDNA or gDNA.

CDR1 is SGHRS and CDR2 is YFSETQ in the germline V gene. J was trimmed by 3 bases and V by 0 bases; bases with no gene match: 6. The CDR3 totals 15 residues. The sample holds one count of this clone. The table came from immunoSEQ multiplex PCR; TCRdb's copy has only in-frame clones and leaves some out. The sample records about 180,000 clones, around 80% being singletons. The rearrangement joins TRBV5-1 to TRBJ2-7; 7 bases line up with TRBD1. The source of this sequence is a man between 65 and 80 years old with active or convalescent COVID-19. Sequenced input: peripheral blood. Written as DNA, the CDR3 is TGCGCCAGCAGCTTGGCGACAGGGAAAATCTACGAGCAGTACTTC. Its translation: CASSLATGKIYEQYF.